The rows below give T cell receptor beta chains drawn from one sample of a study of radiotherapy plus CTLA-4 blockade in lung cancer. Sequencing used immunoSEQ multiplex PCR; TCRdb keeps in-frame clones, though not all of them. The table records roughly 30,000 clones, 60% to 80% of them present only once. Sequenced here: peripheral blood, sampled from a patient treated with radiotherapy plus ipilimumab. These receptors originate from a human donor with non-small cell lung cancer who had stable disease on radiotherapy plus ipilimumab. Both conserved end residues are part of each CDR3. The order of the fields is clone size, V gene, D gene, J gene, CDR3 protein, CDR3 DNA. D genes are given only for firm matches. Part of the rows lack a size; the others show once, few, many or a class for expanded clones.

abundance: -; v_gene: TRBV27; d_gene: TRBD1; j_gene: TRBJ1-2; CDR3aa: CASSSRQGRGVNYGYTF; CDR3nt: TGTGCCAGCAGTTCCAGACAGGGAAGGGGGGTCAACTATGGCTACACCTTC
abundance: -; v_gene: TRBV2; d_gene: -; j_gene: TRBJ1-6; CDR3aa: CASSTGLIRPLHF; CDR3nt: TGTGCCAGCAGCACGGGCCTAATAAGACCCCTCCACTTT
abundance: -; v_gene: TRBV7-3; d_gene: -; j_gene: TRBJ2-2; CDR3aa: CASSLHNTGELFF; CDR3nt: TGTGCCAGCAGCTTACACAACACCGGGGAGCTGTTTTTT
abundance: -; v_gene: TRBV6-6; d_gene: TRBD1; j_gene: TRBJ1-3; CDR3aa: CASSYSEGASGNTIYF; CDR3nt: TGTGCCAGCAGTTACTCAGAGGGGGCCTCTGGAAACACCATATATTTT
abundance: few; v_gene: TRBV19; d_gene: TRBD1; j_gene: TRBJ1-2; CDR3aa: CASSISRTGFGGYTF; CDR3nt: TGTGCCAGTAGTATATCCCGGACAGGTTTTGGGGGCTACACCTTC
abundance: -; v_gene: TRBV15; d_gene: TRBD2; j_gene: TRBJ2-1; CDR3aa: CATSPTRGGDNEQFF; CDR3nt: TGTGCCACCAGCCCAACCCGGGGAGGGGACAATGAGCAGTTCTTC
abundance: -; v_gene: TRBV19; d_gene: TRBD1; j_gene: TRBJ2-5; CDR3aa: CASSIDRGGETQYF; CDR3nt: TGTGCCAGTAGTATCGACAGGGGCGGCGAGACCCAGTACTTC
abundance: few; v_gene: TRBV5-1; d_gene: TRBD1; j_gene: TRBJ2-6; CDR3aa: CASSSGQGASSGANVLTF; CDR3nt: TGCGCCAGCAGCTCGGGACAGGGGGCTTCCTCTGGGGCCAACGTCCTGACTTTC
abundance: -; v_gene: TRBV2; d_gene: -; j_gene: TRBJ1-2; CDR3aa: CASSASTVSGYTF; CDR3nt: TGTGCCAGCAGTGCCTCGACAGTTTCTGGCTACACCTTC
abundance: -; v_gene: TRBV10-3; d_gene: -; j_gene: TRBJ2-1; CDR3aa: CAISGRTAEDEQFF; CDR3nt: TGTGCCATCAGTGGACGGACGGCGGAGGATGAGCAGTTCTTC
abundance: -; v_gene: TRBV2; d_gene: TRBD1; j_gene: TRBJ1-1; CDR3aa: CATDRVGLTEAFF; CDR3nt: TGTGCCACCGACAGGGTTGGGCTGACTGAAGCTTTCTTT
abundance: -; v_gene: TRBV18; d_gene: -; j_gene: TRBJ1-1; CDR3aa: CASSPGVVNTEAFF; CDR3nt: TGTGCCAGCTCACCGGGGGTGGTAAACACTGAAGCTTTCTTT
abundance: -; v_gene: TRBV5-1; d_gene: -; j_gene: TRBJ1-4; CDR3aa: CASSPRASTNEKLFF; CDR3nt: TGCGCCAGCAGCCCCCGGGCCTCAACTAATGAAAAACTGTTTTTT
abundance: -; v_gene: TRBV5-1; d_gene: -; j_gene: TRBJ1-2; CDR3aa: CASSLTVGPAYGYTF; CDR3nt: TGCGCCAGCAGCCTGACCGTGGGTCCTGCCTATGGCTACACCTTC
abundance: -; v_gene: TRBV10-3; d_gene: -; j_gene: TRBJ1-6; CDR3aa: CAISSDSYNSPLHF; CDR3nt: TGTGCCATCAGTTCAGACAGCTATAATTCACCCCTCCACTTT
abundance: -; v_gene: TRBV7-7; d_gene: TRBD1; j_gene: TRBJ2-5; CDR3aa: CASSGGQQETQYF; CDR3nt: TGTGCCAGCAGCGGGGGACAGCAAGAGACCCAGTACTTC
abundance: -; v_gene: TRBV9; d_gene: -; j_gene: TRBJ1-3; CDR3aa: CASSVEGRKLLF; CDR3nt: TGTGCCAGCAGCGTAGAAGGCCGAAAGCTCCTTTTT
abundance: -; v_gene: TRBV2; d_gene: -; j_gene: TRBJ2-1; CDR3aa: CASGAGVHEQFF; CDR3nt: TGTGCCAGCGGTGCAGGGGTCCATGAGCAGTTCTTC
abundance: -; v_gene: TRBV18; d_gene: TRBD1; j_gene: TRBJ1-5; CDR3aa: CASSPTTGTKNQPQHF; CDR3nt: TGTGCCAGCTCACCAACGACAGGGACAAAAAATCAGCCCCAGCATTTT
abundance: medium-sized; v_gene: TRBV13; d_gene: -; j_gene: TRBJ1-6; CDR3aa: CASSFDYSYNSPLHF; CDR3nt: TGTGCCAGCAGCTTTGATTACAGCTATAATTCACCCCTCCACTTT
abundance: -; v_gene: TRBV11-2; d_gene: TRBD1; j_gene: TRBJ1-5; CDR3aa: CASSLNRGIEPQHF; CDR3nt: TGTGCCAGCAGCTTGAACAGGGGAATCGAGCCCCAGCATTTT
abundance: -; v_gene: TRBV2; d_gene: -; j_gene: TRBJ1-4; CDR3aa: CASLYRDQKLFF; CDR3nt: TGTGCCAGCCTCTACAGGGATCAAAAACTGTTTTTT
abundance: -; v_gene: TRBV6-5; d_gene: -; j_gene: TRBJ2-3; CDR3aa: CASSYARSDTQYF; CDR3nt: TGTGCCAGCAGTTACGCCCGCTCAGATACGCAGTATTTT
abundance: -; v_gene: TRBV9; d_gene: -; j_gene: TRBJ1-6; CDR3aa: CASSVDGGFSPLHF; CDR3nt: TGTGCCAGCAGCGTAGATGGTGGGTTCTCACCCCTCCACTTT